Below are 25 T cell receptor beta chains sequenced from a single sample in a study of blood T cell repertoires in COVID-19. Repertoires were generated with immunoSEQ multiplex PCR, while TCRdb's copy carries only in-frame clones and drops some. Among 100,000 to 120,000 clones listed, nearly 80% were seen once. Sequenced material: peripheral blood. These receptors came from a woman older than 75 with active or convalescent COVID-19.

The table lists this clone with a few counts. The J gene is TRBJ2-7, the V gene TRBV27; 8 bases agree with TRBD1. Unmatched junction bases numbered 20, after V lost 5 bases and J lost 2 bases. In germline, CDR1 is MNHEY, CDR2 SMNVEV (reference sequence). There are 19 residues in the CDR3. CDR3 in DNA: TGTGCCAGCAGTCACCCCCCGGACAGGGTAAGCGGCCGGACCTACGAGCAGTACTTC. Encoded protein: CASSHPPDRVSGRTYEQYF.

The V call is TRBV4-3, the J call TRBJ2-1; TRBD2 is a possible D gene (6 bases). V shed 0 bases and J shed 9 bases, with 24 bases lying between them. The CDR3 is made up of 18 amino acids. In germline, CDR1 is LGHNA, CDR2 YSLEER. CDR3 protein: CASSQDLGLGTLPSEQFF. CDR3 in DNA: TGCGCCAGCAGCCAAGATCTTGGACTTGGGACTCTTCCGAGTGAGCAGTTCTTC.

The V gene is TRBV7-9, the J gene TRBJ2-7; 12 nucleotides match TRBD2. V gave up 5 bases and J gave up 4 bases; unmatched junction bases: 6. CDR3 size: 15 residues. Germline-derived CDR1 and CDR2 are SEHNR and FQNEAQ (reference sequence). CDR3 sequence: CASSTTSGRSYEQYF. The CDR3 nucleotides read TGTGCCAGCAGCACAACTAGCGGGAGGAGTTACGAGCAGTACTTC.

This chain uses TRBV11-2 with TRBJ2-7; the match to TRBD1 covers 8 bases. Germline values: CDR1 SGHAT, CDR2 FQNNGV. Trimming took 5 bases from V and 3 from J; bases not matched to a gene: 3. This CDR3 has 13 residues. The CDR3 DNA reads TGTGCCAGCAGCCGCGACAGGGGCTACGAGCAGTACTTC. It codes for CASSRDRGYEQYF.

The chain recombines TRBV5-1 with TRBJ2-7; 9 bases align to TRBD1. V was clipped by 4 bases and J by 3 bases; unmatched bases: 8. The germline V gene has CDR1 SGHRS and CDR2 YFSETQ. The CDR3 length is 15 residues. CDR3 DNA sequence: TGCGCCAGCAGCGGCGGGACAGGGAGGGTCTACGAGCAGTACTTC. It yields the protein CASSGGTGRVYEQYF.

V gene TRBV7-3 combines with J gene TRBJ2-1; 14 bases are a match to TRBD2. Germline CDR1 and CDR2: SGHTA and FQGTGA. V was clipped by 9 bases and J by 7 bases; unmatched bases: 8. The CDR3 has 15 amino acids. The CDR3 sequence: CASSPGTSGSNEQFF. The CDR3 coding sequence is TGTGCCAGTTCCCCAGGGACTAGCGGGAGTAATGAGCAGTTCTTC.

The chain is built from TRBV5-6 and TRBJ1-4, with 11 bases lining up with TRBD1. V was pared by 4 bases and J by 5 bases, with 4 bases of the junction left unmatched. Germline CDR1 SGHDT, CDR2 YYEEEE. The CDR3 contains 15 residues. The CDR3 DNA reads TGTGCCAGCAGCGTCCGGGACAGGGGGAATGAAAAACTGTTTTTT. Protein product: CASSVRDRGNEKLFF.

Worth noting for this clone: Other DNA sequences in this specimen translate into the identical CDR3. The rearrangement joins TRBV29-1 to TRBJ1-1; D uncertain. The CDR3 runs 12 residues. Per germline, CDR1 SQVTM and CDR2 ANQGSEA. V was cut by 6 bases and J by 1 base, with 9 bases left in between. In DNA form, the CDR3 reads TGCAGCGTGGATCCAGGGAACACTGAAGCTTTCTTT. Its translation: CSVDPGNTEAFF.

There are a few counts of this clone. The V and J genes are TRBV13 and TRBJ2-1; D may be TRBD2 (5 bases). The CDR3 extends over 15 amino acids. CDR1 and CDR2 (germline): PRHDT, FYEKMQ (reference sequence). Trimming cost V 4 bases and J 0 bases, with 10 bases left between them. CDR3 nucleotides: TGTGCCAGCAGCTCAGCGGTATACTCCTACAATGAGCAGTTCTTC. Residues: CASSSAVYSYNEQFF. The full variable domain, completed using reference TRBV13 and TRBJ2-1, is AAGVIQSPRHLIKEKRETATLKCYPIPRHDTVYWYQQGPGQDPQFLISFYEKMQSDKGSIPDRFSAQQFSDYHSELNMSSLELGDSALYFCASSSAVYSYNEQFFGPGTRLTVL.

The V gene is TRBV11-3, the J gene TRBJ2-7, with D perhaps TRBD1 (5 bases). The germline V and J ends were trimmed by 4 bases and 0 bases, with 16 bases remaining between them. Germline assignment: CDR1 SGHNT and CDR2 YENEEA. This CDR3 region has 16 residues. The CDR3, as DNA: TGTGCCAGCAGCTCCATTCGACAGTTTGCCTCCTACGAGCAGTACTTC. Its translation is CASSSIRQFASYEQYF.

The chain links TRBV6-2 or TRBV6-3 to TRBJ2-7, with 9 positions matching TRBD1. Unmatched junction bases numbered 9, after V lost 5 bases and J lost 4 bases. The CDR3 spans 15 residues. Per the germline V gene, CDR1 is MNHEY and CDR2 is SVGEGT. DNA for the CDR3: TGTGCCAGCAGTCCCCGAAGGACAGGGGTGTACGAGCAGTACTTC. Amino acid sequence: CASSPRRTGVYEQYF.

This rearrangement joins TRBV20-1 to TRBJ2-7; D is possibly TRBD1 (6 bases). Germline CDR1 reads DFQATT; CDR2 reads SNEGSKA (reference sequence). The CDR3 has 11 residues. Trimming left V 6 bases short and J 2 bases short, with 8 bases between. The CDR3 region is CSANRAYEQYF. The DNA for the CDR3 is TGCAGTGCGAACAGGGCCTACGAGCAGTACTTC.

The chain is built from TRBV6-6 and TRBJ2-2; TRBD1 matches at 11 bases. Germline V gene lookup returns CDR1 MNHNY and CDR2 SVGAGI (reference sequence). The CDR3 is 15 amino acids. Germline trimming cut 1 base from V and 8 bases from J; bases unmatched to any gene: 3. Here the CDR3 reads CASSYWTGGVGELFF. The CDR3 bases are TGTGCCAGCAGTTACTGGACAGGGGGCGTGGGGGAGCTGTTTTTT.

The V and J genes are TRBV5-1 and TRBJ2-7; 7 nucleotides match TRBD2. Per germline, CDR1 SGHRS and CDR2 YFSETQ. The CDR3 is 15 residues long. V dropped 0 bases and J dropped 2; count of bases not matched to a gene: 5. In DNA, the CDR3 is TGCGCCAGCAGCTTGGTAGCGGGCACACCCTACGAGCAGTACTTC. Translated, it gives CASSLVAGTPYEQYF.

This clone was detected a few times. The chain has TRBV27 and TRBJ2-3; D perhaps matches TRBD1 (7 bases). CDR3 length: 19 amino acids. The germline V gene encodes CDR1 MNHEY and CDR2 SMNVEV (reference sequence). The V and J ends lost 6 bases and 4 bases respectively, with 29 bases between them. For the CDR3, the DNA is TGTGCCAGCAGCTCAGGGGGGTTCTTCCTGGATTTAAAAGCAGATACGCAGTATTTT. It is translated as CASSSGGFFLDLKADTQYF.

The J gene is TRBJ2-1, the V gene TRBV28; 7 bases are a match to TRBD2. Germline V gives CDR1 MDHEN, CDR2 SYDVKM. The CDR3 spans 13 residues. Trimming cost V 8 bases and J 5 bases; bases outside gene matches: 6. CDR3 protein: CASGRGGNNEQFF. The CDR3 DNA reads as TGTGCCAGCGGGAGGGGAGGAAACAATGAGCAGTTCTTC.

The chain links TRBV28 to TRBJ1-5; D is perhaps TRBD1 (5 bases). V was trimmed by 6 bases and J by 9 bases, leaving 18 bases between them. The CDR3 loop spans 14 amino acids. Germline V gene data show CDR1 as MDHEN and CDR2 as SYDVKM. The CDR3 DNA sequence: TGTGCCAGCAGCCAAGGGACTGGGGCTCGGCCCCAGCATTTT. This sequence encodes CASSQGTGARPQHF.

About this clone: It is unclear where the CDR3 begins or ends on the DNA, so no DNA is shown, and the CDR3 is as TCRdb lists it. This chain uses TRBV7-6 with TRBJ2-7; TRBD2 is taken as the D call from the table, unchecked against the DNA. Germline lookup yields CDR1 SGHVS and CDR2 FNYEAQ. The CDR3 is 15 amino acids long, termini counted. The CDR3 loop is CASSLVGSGSLSLYF.

The chain carries TRBV5-1 and TRBJ2-2; TRBD2 is a possible D gene (6 bases). V lost 4 bases, J lost 6 bases, and 13 bases lay in between. The CDR3 runs 14 residues. Germline V gives CDR1 SGHRS, CDR2 YFSETQ. The DNA of the CDR3 is TGCGCCAGCAGCGCGGGGACCCCGCCCGGGGAGCTGTTTTTT. This gives the protein CASSAGTPPGELFF.

This clone came up many times. The genes are TRBV7-2 and TRBJ1-1; 9 nucleotides align to TRBD1. The germline gives CDR1 SGHTA, CDR2 FQGNSA. V shed 5 bases and J 10 bases; nucleotides not matched to a gene: 17. The CDR3 extends over 16 amino acids. The CDR3 is CASSMLGWTGATPAFF. CDR3 in DNA: TGTGCCAGCAGCATGCTCGGTTGGACAGGGGCTACCCCAGCTTTCTTT.

This clone qualifies as large. J is TRBJ1-1 and V is TRBV3-1 (or the pseudogene TRBV3-2); D is unresolved. The CDR3 has 14 amino acids. Trimming pared 0 bases from V and 4 bases from J, leaving 9 bases between. Germline-derived CDR1 and CDR2 are LGHDT and YNNKEL (reference sequence). CDR3 region: CASSQEVRGTEAFF. The CDR3 nucleotides read TGTGCCAGCAGCCAAGAGGTTCGGGGCACTGAAGCTTTCTTT.

The chain is built from TRBV4-2 and TRBJ1-5, with D hard to call. CDR1 and CDR2 from the germline V gene are LGHNA and YNFKEQ. V lost 0 bases, J lost 2 bases, and 8 bases lay in between. The CDR3 spans 15 residues. The CDR3 DNA sequence: TGTGCCAGCAGCCAAGATCGGGGTCGCAATCAGCCCCAGCATTTT. Amino acid sequence: CASSQDRGRNQPQHF.

The chain joins TRBV10-3 to TRBJ2-5; TRBD2 matches 9 bases. The CDR3 is 17 amino acids. From germline, CDR1 is ENHRY and CDR2 SYGVKD. The ends lost 2 bases at V and 7 bases at J; junction bases unmatched: 14. The CDR3 is CAISETSGLSLSGTQYF. The CDR3 DNA follows: TGTGCCATCAGTGAGACTAGCGGGCTGTCCCTCTCGGGGACCCAGTACTTC.

This chain connects TRBV7-6 to TRBJ2-1; TRBD2 matches at 10 bases. The CDR3 consists of 15 residues. The junction had 7 bases not matched to a gene; V was cut back by 6 bases and J by 5 bases. Germline CDR1 and CDR2: SGHVS and FNYEAQ. CDR3 amino acids: CASSRLAGVDNEQFF. The CDR3 DNA sequence: TGTGCCAGCAGTCGCCTAGCGGGAGTTGACAATGAGCAGTTCTTC.

In its sample, this clone was seen a few times. The chain has TRBV3-1 (or the pseudogene TRBV3-2) and TRBJ1-4; possibly TRBD1 for D (6 bases). Germline CDR1 is LGHDT and CDR2 is YNNKEL (reference sequence). The CDR3 is made up of 14 amino acids. The V gene lost 3 bases and the J gene lost 7 bases, with 12 bases spanning the gap. The CDR3 reads CASSQHGQPEKLFF. DNA of the CDR3: TGTGCCAGCAGCCAGCACGGACAGCCTGAAAAACTGTTTTTT.